The 31 T cell receptor beta chains listed next were all sequenced from one sample in a study of blood T cells in healthy people across ages. A J-beta primer mix and a sample-barcoded 5' primer were used in a second PCR of roughly 6 to 11 cycles. TCRdb re-called the 5' RACE reads with MiXCR, one entry per CDR3 protein. The table lists about 640,000 distinct CDR3 sequences, under 70% of them singletons. The specimen was blood. The receptors were gathered from a man aged 60-69 years in good health.

The chain is built from TRBV7-6 and TRBJ2-1; the match to TRBD2 covers 7 bases. V lost 1 base and J lost 12; bases outside the gene matches: 6. CDR1 and CDR2 from the germline V gene are SGHVS and FNYEAQ. The CDR3 length is 13 residues. The CDR3 DNA follows: TGTGCCAGCAGCTTAGGGGAGGGAGGTGTGCAGTTCTTC. It is translated as CASSLGEGGVQFF.

V and J are TRBV11-1 and TRBJ2-5, with 11 bases fitting TRBD1. In germline, CDR1 is SGHAT, CDR2 FQDESV (reference sequence). There are 15 residues in the CDR3. V was clipped by 5 bases and J by 3 bases; unmatched bases: 5. DNA of the CDR3: TGTGCCAGCAGCCCAGGACAGGGGGCGAAAGAGACCCAGTACTTC. Its translation is CASSPGQGAKETQYF.

This clonotype occurred a few times. J is TRBJ2-5 and V is TRBV29-1; D unclear. Trimming took 7 bases from V and 5 from J, leaving 11 bases between them. Germline CDR1 and CDR2: SQVTM and ANQGSEA. CDR3 length equals 11 residues. The CDR3 is CSGGHEETQYF. DNA of the CDR3: TGCAGCGGTGGGCACGAGGAGACCCAGTACTTC.

The chain has TRBV12-3 or TRBV12-4 and TRBJ2-3; possibly TRBD1 for D (7 bases). The length of the CDR3 is 13 residues. The ends were cut back, 5 bases at V and 6 bases at J, with 12 bases in the middle. This CDR3 reads CASSMTGRDTQYF. The CDR3 DNA reads as TGTGCCAGCAGTATGACAGGGAGGGATACGCAGTATTTT.

The chain carries TRBV20-1 and TRBJ1-1, with 12 bases lining up with TRBD1. Trimming took 5 bases from V and 5 from J; bases not matched to a gene: 3. Germline V CDR1 and CDR2: DFQATT, SNEGSKA (reference sequence). The CDR3 is 13 residues long. The CDR3 nucleotides are TGCAGTGCTCGGGACAGGGGGCAAACTGAAGCTTTCTTT. This codes for CSARDRGQTEAFF.

The chain links TRBV9 to TRBJ2-2; tentative D call: TRBD1 (6 bases). Looked up from germline, CDR1 is SGDLS and CDR2 is YYNGEE. This CDR3 has 14 amino acids. Trimming pared 1 base from V and 4 bases from J, leaving 8 bases between. CDR3 region: CASSVQGITGELFF. Here the CDR3 DNA reads TGTGCCAGCAGCGTACAGGGGATCACCGGGGAGCTGTTTTTT.

This clonotype appeared a single time. The rearrangement uses TRBV3-1 and TRBJ1-2; D unresolved. Germline V lookup: CDR1 LGHDT, CDR2 YNNKEL (reference sequence). The CDR3 is 19 residues long. V lost 0 bases, J lost 4 bases, and 24 bases lay in between. CDR3 loop: CASSQEATALSFTFYGYTF. CDR3 DNA: TGTGCCAGCAGCCAAGAAGCGACGGCCCTTTCCTTCACGTTCTATGGCTACACCTTC. The full variable domain, with the rest looked up from reference TRBV3-1 and TRBJ1-2, is DTAVSQTPKYLVTQMGNDKSIKCEQNLGHDTMYWYKQDSKKFLKIMFSYNNKELIINETVPNRFSPKSPDKAHLNLHINSLELGDSAVYFCASSQEATALSFTFYGYTFGSGTRLTVV.

The chain has TRBV3-1 and TRBJ2-5; 14 bases are a match to TRBD2. The CDR3 has 16 amino acids. The junction had 3 bases not matched to a gene; V was cut back by 1 base and J by 5 bases. CDR1 is LGHDT, CDR2 YNNKEL, per germline (reference sequence). The CDR3 DNA sequence: TGTGCCAGCAGCCAAGGGACTAGCGGGGGGTACGAGACCCAGTACTTC. It translates to CASSQGTSGGYETQYF.

Ten or more counts support this clonotype. J is TRBJ2-5 and V is TRBV4-1; D is unresolved. Trimming took 4 bases from V and 3 from J, leaving 9 bases between them. The CDR3 extends over 13 amino acids. Germline CDR1 MGHRA, CDR2 YSYEKL. The CDR3 spells CASSLKEEETQYF. In DNA, the CDR3 is TGCGCCAGCAGCCTCAAAGAGGAAGAGACCCAGTACTTC.

V gene TRBV6-2 or TRBV6-3 combines with J gene TRBJ2-1; TRBD2 matches at 8 bases. CDR3 length: 13 residues. Germline CDR1 reads MNHEY; CDR2 reads SVGEGT. Losses at the gene ends were 2 bases for V and 10 bases for J; bases not matched to a gene: 4. CDR3 loop: CASSYGGGWEQFF. The DNA of the CDR3 is TGTGCCAGCAGTTACGGCGGGGGGTGGGAGCAGTTCTTC.

A note on this clonotype: An end of the junction does not agree with germline; a read error may underlie this. The chain links TRBV14 to TRBJ2-7, with 7 nucleotides matching TRBD1. Per germline, CDR1 SGHDN and CDR2 FVKESK. The CDR3 sequence is 14 residues long. CDR3 bases: TGTGCCAGCAGCCGCTCGACAGGGTCCTCCGAGCAGTACTTC. Its translation: CASSRSTGSSEQYF.

The sample holds a few counts of this clonotype. The V gene is TRBV4-2, the J gene TRBJ2-5; TRBD1 agrees at 8 bases. The CDR3 is 13 residues long. The germline V gene has CDR1 LGHNA and CDR2 YNFKEQ. V lost 7 bases and J lost 4; bases outside the gene matches: 5. This CDR3 reads CASNKQGGETQYF. The CDR3 DNA is TGTGCCAGCAACAAACAGGGGGGAGAGACCCAGTACTTC.

Of note for this clonotype: With a much larger clone just one base away, this may be a read error. The rearrangement links TRBV4-1 to TRBJ1-6; D is perhaps TRBD1 (5 bases). The germline V and J ends were trimmed by 4 bases and 3 bases, with 19 bases remaining between them. The germline CDR1 and CDR2 sequences are MGHRA and YSYEKL. This CDR3 is built from 18 residues. CDR3 loop: CASSRTYNRDGYNSPLHF. The CDR3, as DNA: TGCGCCAGCAGCCGGACCTATAACCGGGACGGCTATAATTCACCCCTCCACTTT.

This chain joins TRBV2 and TRBJ2-7; 14 bases map to TRBD2. The DNA end lines up better with TRBJ2-5; the J call may be wrong. From germline, CDR1 is SNHLY and CDR2 FYNNEI. This CDR3 comprises 15 residues. The CDR3 nucleotides read TGTGCCAGCAGCGATCGACTAGCGGGGGGGGAGACCCAGTACTTC. Its translation is CASSDRLAGGETQYF.

V is TRBV19 and J is TRBJ1-4; TRBD1 matches at 8 bases. Germline CDR1 LNHDA, CDR2 SQIVND (reference sequence). With V trimmed by 9 bases and J by 0 bases, 3 bases remained unmatched. The CDR3 sequence is 14 residues long. The CDR3 region has the DNA TGTGCCAGCGACAGGGGAGCAACTAATGAAAAACTGTTTTTT. Its translation: CASDRGATNEKLFF.

The table lists this clonotype with a few counts. The chain uses TRBV11-2 and TRBJ1-6; TRBD1 matches 10 bases. CDR3 size: 16 residues. CDR1 SGHAT and CDR2 FQNNGV come from the germline V gene. Trimming removed 5 bases from V and 7 bases from J; junction bases left unmatched: 8. CDR3 bases: TGTGCCAGCAGCCCCGGGACAGGGGCGACCAATTCACCCCTCCACTTT. It yields the protein CASSPGTGATNSPLHF.

The genes are TRBV6-5 and TRBJ1-6, with 7 positions matching TRBD1. Looked up from germline, CDR1 is MNHEY and CDR2 is SVGAGI. CDR3 length: 16 residues. V lost 9 bases, J lost 3 bases, and 11 bases stayed unmatched. The CDR3 loop reads CASRLQGTYYNSPLHF. Written as DNA, the CDR3 is TGTGCCAGTCGATTACAGGGGACTTACTATAATTCACCCCTCCACTTT.

The J gene is TRBJ1-2, the V gene TRBV2; 9 positions agree with TRBD1. Unmatched junction bases numbered 5, after V lost 6 bases and J lost 0 bases. CDR1 and CDR2 from the germline V gene are SNHLY and FYNNEI. CDR3 length: 15 residues. The CDR3 DNA sequence: TGTGCCAGCAGCGGGGGGACAGGGCCTAACTATGGCTACACCTTC. This translates into CASSGGTGPNYGYTF.

V is TRBV28 and J is TRBJ2-1; D call uncertain. Trimming removed 5 bases at V and 2 bases at J, with 7 bases between. Germline loops: CDR1 MDHEN, CDR2 SYDVKM. This CDR3 has 13 amino acids. The CDR3 DNA is TGTGCCAGCAGTCAACATCCCTACAATGAGCAGTTCTTC. Translating gives CASSQHPYNEQFF.

V gene TRBV18 combines with J gene TRBJ2-1, with D perhaps TRBD1 or TRBD2 (5 bases each). CDR3 length: 15 amino acids. V shed 0 bases and J shed 2 bases, with 8 bases lying between them. Germline CDR1 KGHSH, CDR2 LQKENI. The CDR3 DNA is TGTGCCAGCTCACCACCTCAGGGACCCTACAATGAGCAGTTCTTC. Translated, it gives CASSPPQGPYNEQFF. The variable domain in full, with the rest retrieved from reference TRBV18 and TRBJ2-1, is NAGVMQNPRHLVRRRGQEARLRCSPMKGHSHVYWYRQLPEEGLKFMVYLQKENIIDESGMPKERFSAEFPKEGPSILRIQQVVRGDSAAYFCASSPPQGPYNEQFFGPGTRLTVL.

This clonotype was seen a handful of times. V is TRBV10-1 and J is TRBJ1-1; D is undetermined. The CDR3 consists of 13 residues. Trimming removed 3 bases from V and 1 base from J, with 6 bases in between. Germline CDR1 WNHNN, CDR2 SYGVQD (reference sequence). The CDR3 here is CASSDEKNTEAFF. DNA of the CDR3: TGCGCCAGCAGTGACGAAAAGAACACTGAAGCTTTCTTT.

The rearrangement uses TRBV12-3 or TRBV12-4 and TRBJ1-5; D gene uncertain. Deletions cut 6 bases from V and 0 bases from J, with 6 bases between. The CDR3 totals 13 residues. The CDR3 nucleotides read TGTGCCAGCAGGGAGTTTAGCAATCAGCCCCAGCATTTT. Protein: CASREFSNQPQHF.

The chain uses TRBV18 and TRBJ1-2; 9 nucleotides line up with TRBD1. Trimming at V came to 3 bases and at J to 6 bases, leaving 8 bases not matched to a gene. Looked up from germline, CDR1 is KGHSH and CDR2 is LQKENI. The CDR3 is 15 residues long. The CDR3 coding sequence is TGTGCCAGCTCACCCTCGAGGACAGGGGATAATGGCTACACCTTC. Translating gives CASSPSRTGDNGYTF. Filled out from reference TRBV18 and TRBJ1-2, the complete variable domain reads NAGVMQNPRHLVRRRGQEARLRCSPMKGHSHVYWYRQLPEEGLKFMVYLQKENIIDESGMPKERFSAEFPKEGPSILRIQQVVRGDSAAYFCASSPSRTGDNGYTFGSGTRLTVV.

The chain employs TRBV5-1 and TRBJ1-2; maybe TRBD1 (6 bases). V lost 4 bases and J 8 bases, leaving 15 bases between the germline ends. The CDR3 has 13 residues. Germline lookup yields CDR1 SGHRS and CDR2 YFSETQ. DNA for the CDR3: TGCGCCAGCAGCCGACAGGCCGACGGAGGCTACACCTTC. This gives the protein CASSRQADGGYTF.

The gene calls are TRBV5-1 and TRBJ2-1; possibly TRBD1 or TRBD2 for D (6 bases each). Trimming cost V 6 bases and J 9 bases, with 13 bases left between them. The germline CDR1 and CDR2 sequences are SGHRS and YFSETQ. The CDR3 loop spans 12 amino acids. CDR3 bases: TGCGCCAGCACCGCGGAGGGGGTTGAGCAGTTCTTC. This encodes CASTAEGVEQFF. The whole variable domain, remainder taken from reference TRBV5-1 and TRBJ2-1, is KAGVTQTPRYLIKTRGQQVTLSCSPISGHRSVSWYQQTPGQGLQFLFEYFSETQRNKGNFPGRFSGRQFSNSRSEMNVSTLELGDSALYLCASTAEGVEQFFGPGTRLTVL.

The chain uses TRBV15 and TRBJ1-1; D gene uncertain. This CDR3 is 14 amino acids long. CDR1 and CDR2 from the germline V gene are LNHNV and YYDKDF (reference sequence). Trimming shortened V by 8 bases and J by 5 bases, and 18 bases separated the two germline ends. The CDR3 reads CATSGELYRTEAFF. The DNA for the CDR3 is TGTGCCACCTCGGGCGAACTATACCGAACTGAAGCTTTCTTT.

This rearrangement joins TRBV6-1 to TRBJ2-5; D gene unclear. Germline V gene data show CDR1 as MNHNS and CDR2 as SASEGT. The CDR3 length is 12 residues. V was shortened by 7 bases and J by 4 bases, with 10 bases between the two germline ends. The CDR3 spells CASTYGSETQYF. The CDR3 DNA is TGTGCCAGCACGTACGGGTCAGAGACCCAGTACTTC.

This chain joins TRBV10-3 and TRBJ1-2, with TRBD1 as a possible D gene (6 bases). Trimming removed 2 bases from V and 0 bases from J, with 13 bases in between. The length of the CDR3 is 16 residues. CDR1 ENHRY and CDR2 SYGVKD come from the germline V gene. This CDR3 is CAISERRGSSNYGYTF. The CDR3 nucleotides read TGTGCCATCAGTGAGCGCAGGGGCAGCTCTAACTATGGCTACACCTTC.

The gene calls are TRBV10-3 and TRBJ2-5; 8 nucleotides agree with TRBD1. Germline V gives CDR1 ENHRY, CDR2 SYGVKD. CDR3 length: 15 residues. Trimming at V came to 0 bases and at J to 4 bases, leaving 4 bases not matched to a gene. CDR3 loop: CAISESRDRGETQYF. As DNA, the CDR3 is TGTGCCATCAGTGAGTCGCGAGACAGGGGAGAGACCCAGTACTTC.

This clonotype was detected ten times or more. The genes are TRBV28 and TRBJ1-2; a weak D match, TRBD1 (5 bases). The V and J ends lost 5 bases and 5 bases respectively, with 15 bases between them. The CDR3 loop spans 14 amino acids. Germline CDR1 reads MDHEN; CDR2 reads SYDVKM. CDR3 loop: CASSIQQGGYGYTF. The CDR3 coding sequence is TGTGCCAGCAGTATCCAGCAGGGAGGGTATGGCTACACCTTC.

This clonotype was counted only a few times. The CDR3 DNA follows: TGTGCCAGCAGCTCGAGATGGAGCGGGGCAGAGCAGTTCTTC. Its protein is CASSSRWSGAEQFF. This chain uses TRBV7-9 with TRBJ2-1; 7 bases align to TRBD2. V shed 4 bases and J 10 bases; nucleotides not matched to a gene: 10. Germline CDR1 is SEHNR and CDR2 is FQNEAQ (reference sequence). The CDR3 is 14 residues long.